A single sample is the source of the 8 T cell receptor beta chains below, sequenced in a study of OX40 agonist ivuxolimab in advanced cancers. The method was immunoSEQ multiplex PCR; TCRdb's version includes in-frame clones alone and lacks a portion of them. The sample includes 60,000 to 65,000 clones, around 93% of them seen just once. Sequenced here: CD4+ or CD8+ T cells sorted from blood, sampled in a trial of the OX40 agonist ivuxolimab. The source of these receptors is an adult with an advanced solid tumor such as melanoma, head and neck, liver or kidney cancer.

The table lists this clone with a few counts. The genes are TRBV18 and TRBJ2-7; a possible D gene is TRBD2 (5 bases). The ends were cut back, 3 bases at V and 6 bases at J, with 12 bases in the middle. Germline V gene sequence: CDR1 KGHSH, CDR2 LQKENI. The CDR3 has 13 amino acids. CDR3 nucleotides: TGTGCCAGCTCACCCGGACTCCTTGGCGAGCAGTACTTC. It yields the protein CASSPGLLGEQYF.

The table lists this clone with a few counts. V is TRBV19 and J is TRBJ2-5; a possible D gene is TRBD2 (6 bases). The CDR3 contains 12 residues. V lost 9 bases, J lost 2 bases, and 10 bases lay in between. Germline CDR1 and CDR2: LNHDA and SQIVND (reference sequence). DNA of the CDR3: TGTGCCAGCGGGGACTTTCAAGAGACCCAGTACTTC. Amino acids: CASGDFQETQYF.

The chain employs TRBV28 and TRBJ1-2, with 8 bases that match TRBD1. With V trimmed by 7 bases and J by 5 bases, 15 bases remained unmatched. The length of the CDR3 is 16 residues. Germline loops: CDR1 MDHEN, CDR2 SYDVKM. In nucleotides, the CDR3 is TGTGCCAGCACCCCGGGACAGGTGACTGCCCTATATGGCTACACCTTC. As protein: CASTPGQVTALYGYTF.

This rearrangement joins TRBV11-2 to TRBJ2-1, with D possibly being TRBD2 (5 bases). V was clipped by 5 bases and J by 5 bases, with 16 bases between them. Looked up from germline, CDR1 is SGHAT and CDR2 is FQNNGV. The length of the CDR3 is 15 residues. The CDR3 DNA reads as TGTGCCAGCAGCCCGAGCGGAATCAATAACAATGAGCAGTTCTTC. Protein product: CASSPSGINNNEQFF.

The chain carries TRBV7-2 and TRBJ2-1; 11 nucleotides line up with TRBD2. CDR3 length: 15 amino acids. After removal of 3 bases from V and 10 bases from J, the junction contained 8 bases not matched to a gene. From germline, CDR1 is SGHTA and CDR2 FQGNSA. CDR3 coding DNA: TGTGCCAGCAGCTTTATTCTAGCGGGAGGTCGGGAGCAGTTCTTC. Its translation is CASSFILAGGREQFF.

This clone was observed once. This chain connects TRBV27 to TRBJ1-3; D is perhaps TRBD1 (6 bases). CDR3 size: 15 residues. Germline loops: CDR1 MNHEY, CDR2 SMNVEV (reference sequence). Trimming shortened V by 4 bases and J by 3 bases, and 13 bases separated the two germline ends. The CDR3 loop reads CASSSRNRVGNTIYF. The CDR3 DNA sequence: TGTGCCAGCAGTTCTCGTAACAGGGTTGGAAACACCATATATTTT.

The chain uses TRBV11-2 and TRBJ2-3; tentatively, D is TRBD2 (5 bases). CDR1 and CDR2 (germline): SGHAT, FQNNGV. The CDR3 consists of 14 residues. Between the trimmed V and J ends, which lost 4 bases and 6 bases, there was a span of 14 bases. The chain's CDR3 is CASSSLRTGDTQYF. The CDR3 DNA sequence: TGTGCCAGCAGCTCTCTAAGGACTGGGGATACGCAGTATTTT.

The V call is TRBV9, the J call TRBJ2-7; 11 bases fit TRBD1. The germline V gene has CDR1 SGDLS and CDR2 YYNGEE. With V trimmed by 0 bases and J by 6 bases, 2 bases remained unmatched. The CDR3 sequence is 14 residues long. CDR3 residues: CASSVDGQGAEQYF. The CDR3 coding sequence is TGTGCCAGCAGCGTAGACGGACAGGGGGCCGAGCAGTACTTC.